This section outlines one TCR beta chain sequence together with its context. Antigen unknown. Trimming took 5 bases from V and 3 from J, leaving 11 bases between them. The CDR3 spans 12 residues. Germline V gene lookup returns CDR1 GTSNPN and CDR2 SVGIG (reference sequence). There were no recent acute infections or vaccinations among the donors, who were healthy HIV-negative adults. This sample is drawn from a study of shared clonotypes between healthy human individuals. Only in-frame clones appear in the TCRdb table, and some are missing; sequencing was by immunoSEQ multiplex PCR. Among roughly 2,300,000 clones listed, 92% were seen once. Study-level results: The rarefaction results pointed to incomplete sorted-subset sequencing despite large depth. Naive subsets tended to show greater estimated richness than memory subsets. The authors sampled blood alone, and tissue repertoires likely differ.

The rearrangement links TRBV30 to TRBJ2-7; D not resolved. Sequenced material: naive CD4+ T cells from PBMCs. The subset: CD45RA+ positively selected. This sequence was found in a man between 18 and 29 years old in good health. Some clones in this sample may be carry-over from other donors' samples. The CDR3: CAWQALGYEQYF. Written as DNA, the CDR3 is TGTGCCTGGCAGGCTTTAGGCTACGAGCAGTACTTC.